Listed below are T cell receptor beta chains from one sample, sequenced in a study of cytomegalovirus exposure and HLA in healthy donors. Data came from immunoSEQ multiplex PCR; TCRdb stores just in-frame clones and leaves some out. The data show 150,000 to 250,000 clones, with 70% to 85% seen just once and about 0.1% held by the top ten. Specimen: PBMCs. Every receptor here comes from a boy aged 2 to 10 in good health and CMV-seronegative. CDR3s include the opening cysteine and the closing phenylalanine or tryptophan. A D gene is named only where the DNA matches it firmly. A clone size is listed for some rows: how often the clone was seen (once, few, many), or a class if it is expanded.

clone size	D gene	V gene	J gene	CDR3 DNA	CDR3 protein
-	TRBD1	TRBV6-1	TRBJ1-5	TGTGCCAGCAGTGGACCGGGACAGAATAGCAATCAGCCCCAGCATTTT	CASSGPGQNSNQPQHF
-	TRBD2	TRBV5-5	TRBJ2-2	TGTGCCAGCAGCTTGTTTACCGGGGGGGCCCCCGGGGAGCTGTTTTTT	CASSLFTGGAPGELFF
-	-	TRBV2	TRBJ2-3	TGTGCCAGCACAGGGGTATTGTCTAGCACAGATACGCAGTATTTT	CASTGVLSSTDTQYF
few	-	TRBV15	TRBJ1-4	TGTGCCACCAGCAGAGATCAGTTCGATGAAAAACTGTTTTTT	CATSRDQFDEKLFF
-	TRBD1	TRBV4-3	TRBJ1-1	TGCGCCAGCAGCCAAGACCCCGGGACAGGGCGGCTAGGAACTGAAGCTTTCTTT	CASSQDPGTGRLGTEAFF
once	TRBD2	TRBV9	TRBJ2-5	TGTGCCAGCAGCGTAGAGCGGGGGGGCCAAGAGACCCAGTACTTC	CASSVERGGQETQYF
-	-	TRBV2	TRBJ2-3	TGTGCCAGCAGGGGGGCAGGGTCAGGAGATACGCAGTATTTT	CASRGAGSGDTQYF
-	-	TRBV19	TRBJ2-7	TGTGCCAGTAGCCCCGGGGGGCTAGACGACTACGAGCAGTACTTC	CASSPGGLDDYEQYF
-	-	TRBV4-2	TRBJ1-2	TGTGCCAGCAGCCCCGGTAGAGGAGGGAACTATGGCTACACCTTC	CASSPGRGGNYGYTF
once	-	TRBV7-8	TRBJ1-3	TGTGCCAGCAGCTTTAAAGACAGGATCTCTGGAAACACCATATATTTT	CASSFKDRISGNTIYF
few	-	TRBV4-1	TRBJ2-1	TGCGCCAGCAGCCAAGGGCAGGACAATGAGCAGTTCTTC	CASSQGQDNEQFF
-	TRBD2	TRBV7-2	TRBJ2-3	TGTGCCAGCAGCTTCCTGGGGCGGGGGTCCACAGATACGCAGTATTTT	CASSFLGRGSTDTQYF